The 31 T cell receptor beta chains reported below all come from one sample, sequenced in a study of technical replicates of blood from a few donors. Produced via immunoSEQ multiplex PCR; TCRdb's table is partial and in-frame only. The sample lists around 50,000 clones, about 96% occurring once. Sequencing was done on a sample of T cells isolated from PBMCs. Every receptor here comes from a human donor in good health.

The chain couples TRBV7-2 to TRBJ2-7, with 11 bases fitting TRBD2. The CDR3 has 18 amino acids. The germline gives CDR1 SGHTA, CDR2 FQGNSA. The junction had 12 bases not matched to a gene; V was cut back by 5 bases and J by 0 bases. CDR3 coding DNA: TGTGCCAGCAGCAATCGGCTAGCGGGAGGCTTGGACTCCTACGAGCAGTACTTC. It yields the protein CASSNRLAGGLDSYEQYF.

This sequence joins TRBV4-1 and TRBJ2-5; 8 bases map to TRBD1. This CDR3 has 15 amino acids. Germline loops: CDR1 MGHRA, CDR2 YSYEKL. Unmatched junction bases numbered 5, after V lost 2 bases and J lost 3 bases. The CDR3 reads CASSQPGTGEETQYF. The CDR3 nucleotides are TGCGCCAGCAGCCAACCCGGGACAGGAGAAGAGACCCAGTACTTC.

This chain links TRBV30 with TRBJ2-1; D possibly corresponds to TRBD2 (6 bases). V shed 4 bases and J shed 10 bases, with 17 bases lying between them. From germline, CDR1 is GTSNPN and CDR2 SVGIG (reference sequence). CDR3 length: 13 amino acids. CDR3 nucleotides: TGTGCCTGGACCTGGGGCGGGGCTCGGGAGCAGTTCTTC. Its translation: CAWTWGGAREQFF.

The genes are TRBV6-6 and TRBJ2-7; no definite D call. With 7 bases removed from V and 3 bases from J, the gap between germline ends came to 13 bases. Germline values: CDR1 MNHNY, CDR2 SVGAGI (reference sequence). This CDR3 contains 13 residues. The DNA of the CDR3 is TGTGCCAGCAACGGTATAATTGGCTACGAGCAGTACTTC. Amino acid sequence: CASNGIIGYEQYF.

V is TRBV5-5 and J is TRBJ1-1; TRBD1 is a possible D gene (5 bases). V shed 4 bases and J shed 1 base, with 11 bases lying between them. In germline, CDR1 is SGHKS, CDR2 YYEKEE (reference sequence). CDR3 length: 14 amino acids. Here the CDR3 DNA reads TGTGCCAGCAGCCCCCCGGGGGGGAACACTGAAGCTTTCTTT. This gives the protein CASSPPGGNTEAFF.

This clone was observed once. This sequence joins TRBV15 and TRBJ2-1; 9 bases are a match to TRBD1. Germline assignment: CDR1 LNHNV and CDR2 YYDKDF (reference sequence). CDR3 length: 14 amino acids. The J segment lost 6 bases and the V segment lost 9 bases, leaving 9 bases of the junction unmatched. In DNA form, the CDR3 reads TGTGCCACAAATACAGGGGGCGCAGGCAATGAGCAGTTCTTC. Protein: CATNTGGAGNEQFF.

The V and J genes are TRBV28 and TRBJ2-1; possible D gene TRBD2, 5 bases. V lost 6 bases and J lost 4, with 10 bases in between. The germline V gene encodes CDR1 MDHEN and CDR2 SYDVKM. The CDR3 extends over 13 amino acids. The CDR3 region is CASRTTMYNEQFF. The CDR3 DNA reads TGTGCCAGCAGGACTACTATGTACAATGAGCAGTTCTTC. The whole variable domain, remainder taken from reference TRBV28 and TRBJ2-1, is DVKVTQSSRYLVKRTGEKVFLECVQDMDHENMFWYRQDPGLGLRLIYFSYDVKMKEKGDIPEGYSVSREKKERFSLILESASTNQTSMYLCASRTTMYNEQFFGPGTRLTVL.

The gene calls are TRBV2 and TRBJ1-1; 9 nucleotides match TRBD1. Trimming cost V 2 bases and J 4 bases; bases outside gene matches: 2. The CDR3 has 14 residues. Germline V gene data show CDR1 as SNHLY and CDR2 as FYNNEI. CDR3 in amino acids: CASSELTGGTEAFF. The CDR3 DNA reads as TGTGCCAGCAGTGAACTGACAGGGGGCACTGAAGCTTTCTTT.

About this clone itself: Germline and junction disagree at one end, which may indicate a read error. The V gene is TRBV27, the J gene TRBJ2-2, with a tentative D call TRBD1 (5 bases). Germline V gene sequence: CDR1 MNHEY, CDR2 SMNVEV (reference sequence). The length of the CDR3 is 16 residues. CDR3 coding DNA: TGTGCCAGCAGTGCCCCAGGGAAAACGAAGACCGGGGAGCTGTTTTTT. This encodes CASSAPGKTKTGELFF.

The rearrangement uses TRBV29-1 and TRBJ1-1; TRBD1 matches at 8 bases. V trimming: 7 bases; J trimming: 4 bases; junction bases outside the gene matches: 5. From germline, CDR1 is SQVTM and CDR2 ANQGSEA. The CDR3 length is 12 residues. CDR3 in amino acids: CSGGQGGTEAFF. CDR3 nucleotide sequence: TGCAGCGGTGGACAGGGAGGCACTGAAGCTTTCTTT.

V gene TRBV5-4 combines with J gene TRBJ2-3, with D uncertain. V dropped 4 bases and J dropped 5 bases, with 14 bases sitting between them. The germline V gene encodes CDR1 SGHNT and CDR2 YYREEE (reference sequence). The CDR3 length is 14 residues. As DNA, the CDR3 is TGTGCCAGCAGCGTGAGAGGCTCTTTAGATACGCAGTATTTT. Encoded protein: CASSVRGSLDTQYF. Together with reference TRBV5-4 and TRBJ2-3, the CDR3 gives the full variable domain: ETGVTQSPTHLIKTRGQQVTLRCSSQSGHNTVSWYQQALGQGPQFIFQYYREEENGRGNFPPRFSGLQFPNYSSELNVNALELDDSALYLCASSVRGSLDTQYFGPGTRLTVL.

CDR3 bases: TGTGCCATCAGTGAGAAAGGACAGGTTGCCACAGATACGCAGTATTTT. Its translation is CAISEKGQVATDTQYF. V is TRBV10-3 and J is TRBJ2-3, with 7 positions matching TRBD1. The V segment lost 2 bases and the J segment 2 bases; nucleotides outside the gene matches: 7. The CDR3 is made up of 16 amino acids. CDR1 and CDR2 from the germline V gene are ENHRY and SYGVKD.

This rearrangement joins TRBV6-1 to TRBJ2-4; 8 positions agree with TRBD2. This CDR3 region has 16 residues. CDR1 MNHNS and CDR2 SASEGT come from the germline V gene. V trimming: 1 base; J trimming: 7 bases; junction bases outside the gene matches: 9. CDR3 nucleotides: TGTGCCAGCAGTGAAGGAGAGCGGGAGCTGGGGAACATTCAGTACTTC. It codes for CASSEGERELGNIQYF.

The gene calls are TRBV9 and TRBJ1-2; 9 bases are a match to TRBD1. After removal of 4 bases from V and 1 base from J, the junction contained 5 bases not matched to a gene. CDR3 length: 15 amino acids. From germline, CDR1 is SGDLS and CDR2 YYNGEE. CDR3 loop: CASSPRTGVNYGYTF. In nucleotides, the CDR3 is TGTGCCAGCAGCCCCAGGACAGGGGTTAACTATGGCTACACCTTC.

The rearrangement links TRBV15 to TRBJ1-3; D might be TRBD1 (6 bases). CDR3 size: 15 residues. The germline CDR1 and CDR2 sequences are LNHNV and YYDKDF (reference sequence). The V end was cut by 5 bases, the J end by 6 bases, with 17 bases between. The CDR3 here is CATSGGNSGENTIYF. In DNA, the CDR3 is TGTGCCACCAGCGGGGGTAATTCAGGGGAAAACACCATATATTTT.

This chain connects TRBV7-9 to TRBJ1-2, with D perhaps TRBD1 (6 bases). The CDR3 totals 14 residues. V lost 4 bases, J lost 8 bases, and 17 bases lay in between. Germline values: CDR1 SEHNR, CDR2 FQNEAQ (reference sequence). The DNA of the CDR3 is TGTGCCAGCAGCTCAACGACAGGATTTTCCGGCTACACCTTC. Encoded protein: CASSSTTGFSGYTF.

This CDR3 is CASSVGGGYGYTF. The CDR3 bases are TGTGCCAGCAGCGTAGGGGGAGGCTATGGCTACACCTTC. The J gene is TRBJ1-2, the V gene TRBV9; D gene uncertain. Trimming removed 0 bases from V and 4 bases from J, with 7 bases in between. Looked up from germline, CDR1 is SGDLS and CDR2 is YYNGEE. CDR3 length: 13 residues.

This clone was observed a few times. The CDR3 loop is CSVLLGERTEAFF. The CDR3 region has the DNA TGCAGCGTTCTCCTGGGTGAGAGGACTGAAGCTTTCTTT. The V call is TRBV29-1, the J call TRBJ1-1; the D is unclear. This CDR3 has 13 amino acids. Germline CDR1 SQVTM, CDR2 ANQGSEA. With 5 bases removed from V and 5 bases from J, the gap between germline ends came to 15 bases.

V usage is TRBV9 and J usage is TRBJ2-7, with D tentatively TRBD1 (6 bases). V dropped 3 bases and J dropped 4 bases, with 14 bases sitting between them. Germline-derived CDR1 and CDR2 are SGDLS and YYNGEE. The length of the CDR3 is 14 residues. For the CDR3, the DNA is TGTGCCAGCAGCGAAGGTCAGGGGAGATACGAGCAGTACTTC. This encodes CASSEGQGRYEQYF.

V is TRBV5-1 and J is TRBJ1-1; D may be TRBD1 (5 bases). V was pared by 4 bases and J by 8 bases, with 12 bases between. The CDR3 runs to 12 residues. Germline V gene lookup returns CDR1 SGHRS and CDR2 YFSETQ. The CDR3 nucleotides are TGCGCCAGCAGCCCCCGGGGGTCCGAAGCTTTCTTT. Protein: CASSPRGSEAFF.

A single count supports this clone. The J gene is TRBJ2-7, the V gene TRBV21-1; the D segment call TRBD2 is taken from the table without a DNA check. TRBV21-1 counts as a pseudogene. CDR3 length: 14 amino acids. The CDR3: CASSKVRLSYEQYF. In nucleotides, the CDR3 is TGTGCCAGCAGCAAAGTGAGATTGAGCTACGAGCAGTACTTC.

The chain carries TRBV5-8 and TRBJ2-1; 9 positions agree with TRBD2. The trim removed 5 bases at V and 9 bases at J, leaving 15 bases unmatched. The CDR3 is 16 residues long. CDR1 and CDR2 (germline): SGHTS, YDEGEE. The CDR3 bases are TGTGCCAGCAGACCCCTCAGGACTAGCGTTTTATTTGAGCAGTTCTTC. Translation: CASRPLRTSVLFEQFF.

The rearrangement links TRBV9 to TRBJ2-7; D is perhaps TRBD2 (7 bases). Germline loops: CDR1 SGDLS, CDR2 YYNGEE. The CDR3 totals 16 residues. V was trimmed by 3 bases and J by 1 base, leaving 17 bases between them. The CDR3 here is CASSGKLQGGSYEQYF. CDR3 nucleotides: TGTGCCAGCAGCGGAAAACTACAGGGAGGGTCCTACGAGCAGTACTTC.

The J gene is TRBJ2-7, the V gene TRBV13; TRBD1 is a possible D gene (6 bases). The germline gives CDR1 PRHDT, CDR2 FYEKMQ (reference sequence). The CDR3 extends over 13 amino acids. V gave up 8 bases and J gave up 0 bases, with 11 bases separating them. CDR3 loop: CASGDRSSYEQYF. The DNA for the CDR3 is TGTGCCAGCGGAGACAGGAGCTCCTACGAGCAGTACTTC.

The chain combines TRBV27 with TRBJ2-6, with 11 bases fitting TRBD1. The CDR3 totals 18 residues. Per the germline V gene, CDR1 is MNHEY and CDR2 is SMNVEV (reference sequence). V lost 5 bases to trimming and J lost 0 bases; unmatched junction nucleotides: 6. Here the CDR3 DNA reads TGTGCCAGCAGTCAAGGGACAGGGGGGCCCTCTGGGGCCAACGTCCTGACTTTC. Its protein is CASSQGTGGPSGANVLTF.

As to this clone: One end of the junction is discordant with germline, which a read error may explain. This chain links TRBV25-1 with TRBJ2-7; 10 nucleotides agree with TRBD2. CDR3 length equals 11 residues. Germline CDR1 and CDR2: MGHDK and SYGVNS. The CDR3 reads CASRDMGLAWF. The CDR3, as DNA: TGTGCCAGCAGAGACATGGGACTAGCGTGGTTC.

The chain uses TRBV9 and TRBJ1-4, with D maybe TRBD1 (6 bases). The V end was cut by 3 bases, the J end by 10 bases, with 16 bases between. Germline CDR1 is SGDLS and CDR2 is YYNGEE. The CDR3 has 14 residues. CDR3 coding DNA: TGTGCCAGCAGCGCCACAGGGTGGGAGGGAAAACTGTTTTTT. Protein: CASSATGWEGKLFF. Supplemented by reference TRBV9 and TRBJ1-4, the full variable domain reads DSGVTQTPKHLITATGQRVTLRCSPRSGDLSVYWYQQSLDQGLQFLIQYYNGEERAKGNILERFSAQQFPDLHSELNLSSLELGDSALYFCASSATGWEGKLFFGSGTQLSVL.

The chain employs TRBV7-9 and TRBJ2-7, with D tentatively TRBD1 (6 bases). Germline V gene sequence: CDR1 SEHNR, CDR2 FQNEAQ (reference sequence). The V end was cut by 3 bases, the J end by 0 bases, with 18 bases between. This CDR3 has 17 residues. The CDR3, as DNA: TGTGCCAGCAGCTTTCACGAACAGGGTTACTACTCCTACGAGCAGTACTTC. Translated, it gives CASSFHEQGYYSYEQYF. Together with reference TRBV7-9 and TRBJ2-7, the CDR3 gives the full variable domain: DTGVSQNPRHKITKRGQNVTFRCDPISEHNRLYWYRQTLGQGPEFLTYFQNEAQLEKSRLLSDRFSAERPKGSFSTLEIQRTEQGDSAMYLCASSFHEQGYYSYEQYFGPGTRLTVT.

V usage is TRBV28 and J usage is TRBJ1-1; 8 bases are shared with TRBD1. The length of the CDR3 is 16 residues. The germline CDR1 and CDR2 sequences are MDHEN and SYDVKM. V lost 4 bases and J lost 3; bases outside the gene matches: 10. The CDR3 loop is CASSSDRVQTDTEAFF. As DNA, the CDR3 is TGTGCCAGCAGTTCGGACAGGGTACAAACGGACACTGAAGCTTTCTTT.

The DNA of the CDR3 is TGTGCCAGTAGTATAGACGGGGAAGGAGGCTACACCTTC. Protein product: CASSIDGEGGYTF. This chain links TRBV19 with TRBJ1-2; D remains ambiguous. Germline CDR1 and CDR2: LNHDA and SQIVND (reference sequence). The CDR3 is 13 residues long. V was cut by 0 bases and J by 8 bases, with 10 bases left in between. The full variable domain, in which reference TRBV19 and TRBJ1-2 provide the parts outside the CDR3, is DGGITQSPKYLFRKEGQNVTLSCEQNLNHDAMYWYRQDPGQGLRLIYYSQIVNDFQKGDIAEGYSVSREKKESFPLTVTSAQKNPTAFYLCASSIDGEGGYTFGSGTRLTVV.

CDR3 DNA: TGTGCCAGCAGCTTAGGTTTCGTGGACAGGAAAGAAGGCACTGAAGCTTTCTTT. This gives the protein CASSLGFVDRKEGTEAFF. The chain carries TRBV11-3 and TRBJ1-1, with TRBD1 matching over 7 bases. The CDR3 sequence is 18 residues long. J gave up 4 bases and V 1 base, and 15 bases lay outside the gene matches. The V gene's germline CDR1 is SGHNT and CDR2 YENEEA.